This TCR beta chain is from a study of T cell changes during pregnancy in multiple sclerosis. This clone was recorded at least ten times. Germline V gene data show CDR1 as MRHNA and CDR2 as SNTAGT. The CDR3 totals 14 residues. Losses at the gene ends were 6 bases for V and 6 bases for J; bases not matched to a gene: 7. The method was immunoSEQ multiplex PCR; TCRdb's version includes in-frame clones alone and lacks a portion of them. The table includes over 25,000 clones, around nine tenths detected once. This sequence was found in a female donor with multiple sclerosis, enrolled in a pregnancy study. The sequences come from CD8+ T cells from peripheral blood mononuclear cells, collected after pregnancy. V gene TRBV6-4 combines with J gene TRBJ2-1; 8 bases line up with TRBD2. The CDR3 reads CASSSGGPSNEQFF. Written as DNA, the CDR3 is TGTGCCAGCAGCTCGGGAGGGCCCTCCAATGAGCAGTTCTTC.